One and the same sample provided the 21 T cell receptor beta chains below, sequenced in a study of tumor-infiltrating lymphocytes in primary liver carcinoma. Making TCR beta cDNA involved 400 to 600 ng total RNA and a constant-region primer. It was through three nested multiplex PCR rounds of slightly modified ARM-PCR that TCR beta libraries arose. A C-beta reverse primer and TRBV1-TRBV30 forward primers served in each of the first two PCR rounds, at 10 cycles apiece. MiXCR, run by TCRdb on the multiplex PCR reads, gives a single entry per CDR3 protein. The data hold over 100,000 distinct CDR3 sequences, with approximately 68% observed a single time. Taking about 19-32 mg of unsorted bulk tissue, the authors co-extracted RNA and DNA. Sequencing input: tumor-adjacent normal liver tissue. The receptor set was obtained from a woman aged 60-75 years with primary liver carcinoma and hepatitis B virus infection.

Turning to this clonotype: At one boundary the junction diverges from the germline segment, which might be a read error. The chain carries TRBV4-1 and TRBJ1-2, with TRBD1 as a possible D gene (5 bases). Germline-derived CDR1 and CDR2 are MGHRA and YSYEKL. This CDR3 is built from 17 residues. The CDR3 reads CASSHPGQYQRVYGYIF. As DNA, the CDR3 is TGCGCCAGCAGCCACCCAGGACAATACCAAAGAGTATATGGTTACATCTTC.

In the case of this clonotype: A much larger clonotype is one base distant, so this may be a read error. V and J are TRBV7-9 and TRBJ2-1, with 7 bases lining up with TRBD1. The CDR3 runs to 14 residues. From germline, CDR1 is SEHNR and CDR2 FQNEAQ (reference sequence). The J segment lost 10 bases and the V segment lost 5 bases, leaving 11 bases of the junction unmatched. The CDR3 reads CASSPGAGGAEQFF. In DNA, the CDR3 is TGTGCCAGCAGCCCCGGGGCAGGGGGTGCGGAGCAGTTCTTC. The full variable domain, rest sourced from reference TRBV7-9 and TRBJ2-1, is DTGVSQNPRHKITKRGQNVTFRCDPISEHNRLYWYRQTLGQGPEFLTYFQNEAQLEKSRLLSDRFSAERPKGSFSTLEIQRTEQGDSAMYLCASSPGAGGAEQFFGPGTRLTVL.

On this clonotype itself: An end of the junction does not agree with germline; a read error may underlie this. The chain recombines TRBV28 with TRBJ2-1; D is tentatively TRBD1 or TRBD2 (5 bases each). CDR1 and CDR2 (germline): MDHEN, SYDVKM. The length of the CDR3 is 18 residues. The CDR3 DNA is TGTGTCAGCAGTTCCCCGACGGGGTTTGCGGACACCTACAATGAGCAGTTCTTC. It yields the protein CVSSSPTGFADTYNEQFF.

A remark on this clonotype: A much more abundant neighbour one base away suggests this may be a read error. This rearrangement joins TRBV28 to TRBJ2-1; 10 positions match TRBD2. The CDR3 is 18 amino acids. Germline V gene lookup returns CDR1 MDHEN and CDR2 SYDVKM. The CDR3 region has the DNA TGTGCCAGCAGTGGACAGGACGTTCGGCTAGCGGGAGAGAGTGAGGAGTTCTTC. It translates to CASSGQDVRLAGESEEFF. Drawing the rest from reference TRBV28 and TRBJ2-1, the complete variable domain is DVKVTQSSRYLVKRTGEKVFLECVQDMDHENMFWYRQDPGLGLRLIYFSYDVKMKEKGDIPEGYSVSREKKERFSLILESASTNQTSMYLCASSGQDVRLAGESEEFFGPGTRLTVL.

Note on this clonotype: The junction shows a germline mismatch at one end, possibly a read error. The CDR3 region is CSVEGGTTRDNEQFF. In DNA form, the CDR3 reads TGCAGCGTTGAAGGGGGGACTACCCGAGACAATGAGCAATTCTTC. The V gene is TRBV29-1, the J gene TRBJ2-1; 7 nucleotides match TRBD2. Per germline, CDR1 SQVTM and CDR2 ANQGSEA. This CDR3 region has 15 residues.

A note on this clonotype: The final CDR3 position lacks the conserved phenylalanine or tryptophan, pointing to a likely read error. The chain is built from TRBV12-3 or TRBV12-4 and TRBJ2-1; TRBD1 is a possible D gene (5 bases). The better agreement between TRBJ2-7 and the DNA end casts doubt on the J call. The CDR3 totals 15 residues. The chain's CDR3 is CASSPWGGFGNEQYS. CDR3 DNA: TGTGCCAGCAGTCCTTGGGGCGGATTTGGCAATGAGCAGTACTCC.

The rearrangement links TRBV11-2 to TRBJ2-5; weak D call: TRBD2 (6 bases). The germline CDR1 and CDR2 sequences are SGHAT and FQNNGV. CDR3 length equals 14 residues. Here the CDR3 reads CGSTLTPEGETQYF. The DNA for the CDR3 is TGTGGTAGCACCTTAACCCCGGAGGGGGAGACCCAGTACTTC.

There are many counts of this clonotype. The genes are TRBV28 and TRBJ1-3; D call uncertain. The CDR3 runs 14 residues. Deletions cut 7 bases from V and 0 bases from J, with 10 bases between. The germline CDR1 and CDR2 sequences are MDHEN and SYDVKM. This chain's CDR3 is CASTSVSSGNTIYF. The DNA of the CDR3 is TGTGCCAGCACCTCCGTATCCTCTGGAAACACCATATATTTT.

The chain recombines TRBV7-9 with TRBJ2-7; 7 positions agree with TRBD2. Germline CDR1 reads SEHNR; CDR2 reads FQNEAQ (reference sequence). J lost 2 bases, V lost 4 bases, and 5 bases had no gene match. The CDR3 loop spans 14 amino acids. The CDR3, as DNA: TGTGCCAGCAGCTCCCGGACTAGACCCTACGAGCAGTACTTC. Its translation: CASSSRTRPYEQYF.

There are many counts of this clonotype. This chain uses TRBV7-8 with TRBJ1-5; D ambiguous. Germline V gives CDR1 SGHVS, CDR2 FQNEAQ. The CDR3 spans 13 residues. V was shortened by 5 bases and J by 9 bases, with 14 bases between the two germline ends. CDR3: CASSPRVEGPQHF. Here the CDR3 DNA reads TGTGCCAGCAGCCCTCGGGTTGAGGGGCCCCAGCATTTT.

About this clonotype itself: A much larger clone is a single base away; this may be a read error. The genes are TRBV5-1 and TRBJ2-1; 7 bases match TRBD1. Germline CDR1 reads SGHRS; CDR2 reads YFSETQ. CDR3 length equals 15 residues. CDR3 residues: CASSRGGSFGDEQSF. In DNA form, the CDR3 reads TGCGCCAGCAGCAGAGGGGGCTCTTTCGGGGATGAGCAGTCCTTC.

The sample holds many counts of this clonotype. V gene TRBV6-1 combines with J gene TRBJ2-7; a possible D gene is TRBD2 (6 bases). The CDR3 length is 15 residues. The V and J ends lost 6 bases and 0 bases respectively, with 15 bases between them. CDR1 is MNHNS and CDR2 is SASEGT in the germline V gene. The CDR3 loop is CASRVRGESSYEQYF. CDR3 DNA sequence: TGTGCCAGCAGGGTTCGCGGGGAGAGCTCCTACGAGCAGTACTTC.

V is TRBV11-2 and J is TRBJ2-7; D is possibly TRBD1 (5 bases). The CDR3 totals 14 residues. From germline, CDR1 is SGHAT and CDR2 FQNNGV. Trimming took 9 bases from V and 0 from J, leaving 15 bases between them. The CDR3 region is CASENRFLSYEQYF. As DNA, the CDR3 is TGTGCCAGTGAGAACAGGTTCCTCTCCTACGAGCAGTACTTC.

The rearrangement joins TRBV28 to TRBJ2-2; 8 bases line up with TRBD2. The V gene's germline CDR1 is MDHEN and CDR2 SYDVKM. Trimming took 8 bases from V and 7 from J; bases not matched to a gene: 18. CDR3 length: 17 amino acids. The CDR3 DNA is TGTGCCAGCGGTTCTAGCCAAAGCGGGAGACGGCACGGGGAGCTGTTTTTT. It specifies CASGSSQSGRRHGELFF. Supplemented by reference TRBV28 and TRBJ2-2, the full variable domain reads DVKVTQSSRYLVKRTGEKVFLECVQDMDHENMFWYRQDPGLGLRLIYFSYDVKMKEKGDIPEGYSVSREKKERFSLILESASTNQTSMYLCASGSSQSGRRHGELFFGEGSRLTVL.

To note about this clonotype: Possible read error: a much larger clone is one base away. The J gene is TRBJ2-7, the V gene TRBV28; D is undetermined. Germline V gene sequence: CDR1 MDHEN, CDR2 SYDVKM. CDR3 length equals 16 residues. The germline V and J ends were trimmed by 2 bases and 0 bases, with 14 bases remaining between them. CDR3 in DNA: TGTGCCAGCAGTTTAGTTGCTGGGCCAAACTCCTACGAGCAGTACTTC. Its translation: CASSLVAGPNSYEQYF. Full variable domain (rest looked up from reference TRBV28 and TRBJ2-7): DVKVTQSSRYLVKRTGEKVFLECVQDMDHENMFWYRQDPGLGLRLIYFSYDVKMKEKGDIPEGYSVSREKKERFSLILESASTNQTSMYLCASSLVAGPNSYEQYFGPGTRLTVT.

To note about this clonotype: A read error is possible here, since a much larger clone lies one base away. The genes are TRBV7-9 and TRBJ2-5; the match to TRBD2 covers 9 bases. Germline V gives CDR1 SEHNR, CDR2 FQNEAQ (reference sequence). The CDR3 totals 16 residues. The CDR3, as DNA: TGTGGCAGCAGCTCCCCCCCTAGCGGGAACCAAGAGACCCAGTACTTC. Translated, it gives CGSSSPPSGNQETQYF.

Worth noting for this clonotype: A read error may explain this, as a much larger clone is one base away. The V call is TRBV30, the J call TRBJ2-1; 9 nucleotides match TRBD2. The CDR3 is made up of 17 amino acids. CDR1 is GTSNPN, CDR2 SVGIG, per germline (reference sequence). The ends lost 5 bases at V and 0 bases at J; junction bases unmatched: 11. The CDR3 is CAWAPGLARNSYNEQFF. The CDR3 DNA is TGTGCCTGGGCCCCCGGACTAGCGAGGAACTCCTACAATGAGCAGTTCTTC.

This sequence joins TRBV6-5 and TRBJ2-7, with D possibly TRBD2 on 6 matching bases. V was shortened by 4 bases and J by 4 bases, with 17 bases between the two germline ends. There are 15 residues in the CDR3. Per the germline V gene, CDR1 is MNHEY and CDR2 is SVGAGI. CDR3 sequence reads: CASSCSILAPYEQYF. CDR3 nucleotide sequence: TGTGCCAGCAGTTGCTCTATACTAGCCCCTTACGAGCAGTACTTC.

For this clonotype: A much bigger clone sits one base away, suggesting this may be a read error. The J gene is TRBJ2-3, the V gene TRBV7-9; tentative D call: TRBD1 (5 bases). The CDR3 runs to 14 residues. Germline V gives CDR1 SEHNR, CDR2 FQNEAQ (reference sequence). CDR3 DNA sequence: TGTGCCAGCAGCGAAAGACAGTCCACAAATACGCAGTATTTT. Translating gives CASSERQSTNTQYF.

Concerning this clonotype: The junction does not match germline at one end; this may be a read error. The genes are TRBV6-5 and TRBJ2-2; TRBD1 is a possible D gene (6 bases). Germline V gene sequence: CDR1 MNHEY, CDR2 SVGAGI. This CDR3 has 15 amino acids. In DNA form, the CDR3 reads TGTGCCAGCACTTACAGGGACCTCGGGGCTGGGGAGCTGTTTTTT. It is translated as CASTYRDLGAGELFF.

On this clonotype: Here the CDR3 omits its conserved ending phenylalanine or tryptophan, so a read error is the likely source. The genes are TRBV14 and TRBJ2-5, with D uncertain. The length of the CDR3 is 14 residues. Germline V gene sequence: CDR1 SGHDN, CDR2 FVKESK. The V gene lost 1 base and the J gene lost 2 bases, with 8 bases spanning the gap. The CDR3 region is CASSQVASQETQYL. The DNA for the CDR3 is TGTGCCAGCAGCCAAGTGGCTAGTCAAGAGACCCAGTACCTC.